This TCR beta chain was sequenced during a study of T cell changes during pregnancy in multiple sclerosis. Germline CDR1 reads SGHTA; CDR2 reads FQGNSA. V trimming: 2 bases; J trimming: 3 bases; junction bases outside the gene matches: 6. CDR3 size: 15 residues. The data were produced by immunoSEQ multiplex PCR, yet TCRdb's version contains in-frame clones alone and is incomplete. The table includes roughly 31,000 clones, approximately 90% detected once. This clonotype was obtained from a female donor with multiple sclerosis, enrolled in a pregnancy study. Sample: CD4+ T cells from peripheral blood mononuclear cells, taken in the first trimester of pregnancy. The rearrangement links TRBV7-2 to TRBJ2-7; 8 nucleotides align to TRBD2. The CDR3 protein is CASSLMTGGVYEQYF. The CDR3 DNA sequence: TGTGCCAGCAGCTTAATGACGGGGGGGGTCTACGAGCAGTACTTC.